Below, 27 T cell receptor beta chains from the same sample are listed, as sequenced in a study of T cells after yellow fever vaccination. TCRdb redid the calling of the 5' RACE reads with MiXCR, one entry per CDR3 protein. The sample yields almost 600,000 distinct CDR3 sequences, less than 15% seen once. This specimen consisted of PBMCs, obtained on the day of the yellow fever booster vaccination. These receptors were collected from a man aged 25 to 40 who received the YFV17D yellow fever vaccine.

There are a few counts of this clonotype. The V call is TRBV24-1, the J call TRBJ1-2, with 9 bases lining up with TRBD1. V trimming: 2 bases; J trimming: 5 bases; junction bases outside the gene matches: 11. This CDR3 contains 17 residues. Germline CDR1 is KGHDR and CDR2 is SFDVKD. In DNA, the CDR3 is TGTGCCACCAGTGATTCCCCTGGACAGGGGAGGGAATATGGCTACACCTTC. Translated: CATSDSPGQGREYGYTF.

The V call is TRBV5-1, the J call TRBJ2-4; 8 bases align to TRBD1. Germline V gene sequence: CDR1 SGHRS, CDR2 YFSETQ. The V gene end was trimmed by 0 bases and the J gene end by 8 bases; junction bases not matched to a gene: 1. This CDR3 has 13 amino acids. The chain's CDR3 is CASSLGQGYIQYF. CDR3 DNA: TGCGCCAGCAGCTTGGGACAGGGGTACATTCAGTACTTC.

The V gene is TRBV6-2 or TRBV6-3, the J gene TRBJ2-7; D perhaps matches TRBD1 (6 bases). Looked up from germline, CDR1 is MNHEY and CDR2 is SVGEGT. Trimming stripped 8 bases from V and 0 bases from J, with 11 bases between. The length of the CDR3 is 13 residues. CDR3 amino acids: CASLDRSSYEQYF. CDR3 nucleotides: TGTGCCAGCTTAGACAGGAGCTCCTACGAGCAGTACTTC.

J is TRBJ2-7 and V is TRBV28; the D gene is possibly TRBD1 (5 bases). From germline, CDR1 is MDHEN and CDR2 SYDVKM. This CDR3 region has 12 residues. V shed 2 bases and J shed 12 bases, with 14 bases lying between them. The CDR3 loop reads CASSLRQSVWYF. The DNA of the CDR3 is TGTGCCAGCAGTTTACGACAGTCCGTTTGGTACTTC.

The rearrangement links TRBV5-1 to TRBJ2-2, with D hard to call. The CDR3 runs 14 residues. The germline V and J ends were trimmed by 4 bases and 6 bases, with 13 bases remaining between them. The germline CDR1 and CDR2 sequences are SGHRS and YFSETQ. CDR3: CASSGQRIAGELFF. The CDR3 nucleotides read TGCGCCAGCAGCGGTCAACGGATAGCCGGGGAGCTGTTTTTT.

This clonotype was seen a few times. The CDR3 region is CASSQDLDVLGQLPPLHF. In nucleotides, the CDR3 is TGCGCCAGCAGCCAAGACCTGGACGTGTTGGGACAGTTGCCACCCCTCCACTTT. The chain combines TRBV4-3 with TRBJ1-6; 7 bases agree with TRBD1. Germline lookup yields CDR1 LGHNA and CDR2 YSLEER. V shed 0 bases, J shed 11 bases, and the junction held 16 bases outside the gene matches. This CDR3 contains 18 residues.

As for this clonotype: An end of the junction differs from the germline gene, which may be a read error. This sequence joins TRBV5-1 and TRBJ2-7, with 7 bases fitting TRBD1. From germline, CDR1 is SGHRS and CDR2 YFSETQ. CDR3 size: 14 residues. CDR3 sequence (DNA): TGCGCCAGCAGCCCGTTAGGGGGCGAACACGAGCTGTACTTC. Amino acids: CASSPLGGEHELYF.

The rearrangement links TRBV5-1 to TRBJ1-1, with a weak D call TRBD1 (6 bases). This CDR3 spans 17 amino acids. Germline CDR1 reads SGHRS; CDR2 reads YFSETQ. V shed 2 bases and J shed 7 bases, with 24 bases lying between them. As DNA, the CDR3 is TGCGCCAGCAGCTTAGCACCCGCGTGGATGACAGGAATTGAAGCTTTCTTT. Translated: CASSLAPAWMTGIEAFF.

J is TRBJ2-7 and V is TRBV7-8; D possibly corresponds to TRBD2 (6 bases). The CDR3 extends over 15 amino acids. Germline lookup yields CDR1 SGHVS and CDR2 FQNEAQ. Deletions cut 2 bases from V and 3 bases from J, with 14 bases between. CDR3 sequence (DNA): TGTGCCAGCAGCTTAACGCGGGATGCCGACTACGAGCAGTACTTC. Translated: CASSLTRDADYEQYF.

This clonotype was recorded a few times. The chain recombines TRBV29-1 with TRBJ2-5; D might be TRBD1 (6 bases). Germline V CDR1 and CDR2: SQVTM, ANQGSEA. V was pared by 3 bases and J by 3 bases, with 11 bases between. This CDR3 spans 13 amino acids. Here the CDR3 reads CSVDGQLKETQYF. The CDR3 bases are TGCAGCGTTGATGGACAGCTTAAAGAGACCCAGTACTTC.

Of note for this clonotype: A junction end diverges from the germline sequence, so it may reflect a read error. The chain links TRBV5-4 to TRBJ2-2, with D possibly being TRBD1 or TRBD2 (5 bases each). CDR3 length: 15 amino acids. CDR1 and CDR2 from the germline V gene are SGHNT and YYREEE (reference sequence). The CDR3: CASNLGRSNTGELFF. The CDR3 DNA sequence: TGTGCCAGCAACTTGGGACGCTCGAACACCGGGGAGCTGTTTTTT.

V usage is TRBV12-3 or TRBV12-4 and J usage is TRBJ1-2; D is unresolved. The CDR3 has 14 amino acids. V was shortened by 3 bases and J by 2 bases, with 10 bases between the two germline ends. The CDR3 region is CASSLLSQNYGYTF. CDR3 nucleotide sequence: TGTGCCAGCAGTTTGCTGAGTCAGAACTATGGCTACACCTTC.

This sequence joins TRBV6-5 and TRBJ2-7; D possibly corresponds to TRBD2 (5 bases). V lost 6 bases, J lost 5 bases, and 14 bases lay in between. The CDR3 consists of 13 residues. The V gene's germline CDR1 is MNHEY and CDR2 SVGAGI. The CDR3 loop reads CASRPSLANEQYF. The CDR3 DNA reads as TGTGCCAGCAGACCCTCTCTAGCTAACGAGCAGTACTTC.

The rearrangement links TRBV5-6 to TRBJ2-7; D not certain. Germline V gene sequence: CDR1 SGHDT, CDR2 YYEEEE. This CDR3 region has 12 residues. The V gene lost 0 bases and the J gene lost 5 bases, with 6 bases spanning the gap. For the CDR3, the DNA is TGTGCCAGCAGCTTGGTTCCGGACGAGCAGTACTTC. Translated: CASSLVPDEQYF.

The chain couples TRBV12-3 or TRBV12-4 to TRBJ2-1; D possibly uses TRBD1 or TRBD2 (5 bases each). V lost 10 bases and J 0 bases, leaving 16 bases between the germline ends. The CDR3 has 15 residues. In DNA, the CDR3 is TGTGCCACCCTCCGGGGCGGTAGCTCCTACAATGAGCAGTTCTTC. Amino acids: CATLRGGSSYNEQFF.

This clonotype turned up a few times. This chain joins TRBV5-6 and TRBJ2-7, with D perhaps TRBD1 or TRBD2 (5 bases each). V was shortened by 0 bases and J by 5 bases, with 18 bases between the two germline ends. This CDR3 spans 16 amino acids. The germline V gene encodes CDR1 SGHDT and CDR2 YYEEEE. Here the CDR3 reads CASSLDLGGTADEQYF. CDR3 in DNA: TGTGCCAGCAGCTTGGATCTTGGGGGAACTGCCGACGAGCAGTACTTC.

This clonotype was detected only a few times. The chain employs TRBV10-3 and TRBJ2-1; maybe TRBD1 (5 bases). The V gene lost 1 base and the J gene lost 5 bases, with 9 bases spanning the gap. The CDR3 consists of 14 residues. CDR1 and CDR2 from the germline V gene are ENHRY and SYGVKD. CDR3 DNA: TGTGCCATCAGTGAGTTTGGGGCGGACAATGAGCAGTTCTTC. This gives the protein CAISEFGADNEQFF.

This clonotype was observed a few times. The chain employs TRBV20-1 and TRBJ2-7; D is ambiguous. This CDR3 is built from 13 residues. The ends were cut back, 1 base at V and 3 bases at J, with 10 bases in the middle. Per germline, CDR1 DFQATT and CDR2 SNEGSKA (reference sequence). The DNA for the CDR3 is TGCAGTGCTAGAGCGAACCCAAACTACGAGCAGTACTTC. Its translation is CSARANPNYEQYF.

CDR3 protein: CASMIKLAGGPRNNEQFF. As DNA, the CDR3 is TGTGCCAGCATGATAAAACTAGCGGGAGGGCCGAGGAACAATGAGCAGTTCTTC. V is TRBV28 and J is TRBJ2-1; the match to TRBD2 covers 13 bases. The ends lost 7 bases at V and 5 bases at J; junction bases unmatched: 14. The germline CDR1 and CDR2 sequences are MDHEN and SYDVKM. This CDR3 is built from 18 residues.

This clonotype was counted between two and nine times. The V gene is TRBV6-1, the J gene TRBJ2-1, with a possible D match to TRBD2 (5 bases). The germline CDR1 and CDR2 sequences are MNHNS and SASEGT. This CDR3 has 15 residues. V lost 6 bases to trimming and J lost 7 bases, with 19 bases between them. The CDR3 nucleotides read TGTGCCAGCAGCGCTCTAGCCGGAGAATTTAATGAGCAGTTCTTC. Encoded protein: CASSALAGEFNEQFF.

This clonotype was recorded a few times. The chain links TRBV5-4 to TRBJ2-5, with a possible D match to TRBD1 (6 bases). The CDR3 length is 16 residues. Trimming took 0 bases from V and 1 from J, leaving 13 bases between them. CDR1 and CDR2 (germline): SGHNT, YYREEE (reference sequence). CDR3 region: CASSLELRTAQETQYF. CDR3 DNA sequence: TGTGCCAGCAGCTTGGAATTGAGGACAGCCCAAGAGACCCAGTACTTC. Full variable domain (rest looked up from reference TRBV5-4 and TRBJ2-5): ETGVTQSPTHLIKTRGQQVTLRCSSQSGHNTVSWYQQALGQGPQFIFQYYREEENGRGNFPPRFSGLQFPNYSSELNVNALELDDSALYLCASSLELRTAQETQYFGPGTRLLVL.

Regarding this clonotype: A read error may produce the germline difference seen at one junction end. The gene calls are TRBV7-7 and TRBJ2-3, with D possibly matching TRBD2 (6 bases). Germline lookup yields CDR1 SSHAT and CDR2 FNYEAQ (reference sequence). The CDR3 has 15 amino acids. The CDR3 sequence is CASSLGGISTDTQYF. The CDR3 DNA is TGTGCTAGCAGCTTAGGAGGGATAAGCACAGATACGCAGTATTTT.

The chain links TRBV19 to TRBJ2-3; possible D gene TRBD2, 5 bases. Germline V CDR1 and CDR2: LNHDA, SQIVND (reference sequence). The CDR3 contains 16 residues. The ends were cut back, 0 bases at V and 0 bases at J, with 10 bases in the middle. CDR3 amino acids: CASSIEGSGSTDTQYF. The CDR3 nucleotides read TGTGCCAGTAGTATAGAAGGCAGCGGAAGCACAGATACGCAGTATTTT.

J is TRBJ2-1 and V is TRBV18; TRBD1 is a possible D gene (5 bases). V lost 7 bases and J lost 8, with 21 bases in between. The germline V gene has CDR1 KGHSH and CDR2 LQKENI. The CDR3 runs 15 residues. CDR3 DNA sequence: TGTGCCAGCTATGAATCAACACTCAAGACAGATGAGCAGTTCTTC. This encodes CASYESTLKTDEQFF.

This chain links TRBV2 with TRBJ2-5; D is possibly TRBD2 (5 bases). CDR1 and CDR2 (germline): SNHLY, FYNNEI. This CDR3 is 14 amino acids long. Trimming stripped 3 bases from V and 4 bases from J, with 12 bases between. The CDR3 protein is CASSDSRGIETQYF. CDR3 bases: TGTGCCAGCAGTGACTCTCGGGGAATAGAGACCCAGTACTTC. Using reference TRBV2 and TRBJ2-5 for the parts outside the CDR3, the full variable domain is EPEVTQTPSHQVTQMGQEVILRCVPISNHLYFYWYRQILGQKVEFLVSFYNNEISEKSEIFDDQFSVERPDGSNFTLKIRSTKLEDSAMYFCASSDSRGIETQYFGPGTRLLVL.

This clonotype has more than one count but fewer than ten. The gene calls are TRBV12-5 and TRBJ2-4, with TRBD1 matching over 10 bases. The CDR3 is 13 residues long. Losses at the gene ends were 2 bases for V and 15 bases for J; bases not matched to a gene: 7. In germline, CDR1 is LGHNT, CDR2 FRNRAP. The CDR3 coding sequence is TGTGCTAGTGGTTTGCCTGGGGACAGGGGATTGTACTTC. Translated: CASGLPGDRGLYF.

This clonotype was recorded a few times. This chain joins TRBV12-3 or TRBV12-4 and TRBJ2-5, with 7 bases aligning to TRBD1. This CDR3 comprises 14 residues. J lost 4 bases, V lost 7 bases, and 9 bases had no gene match. Here the CDR3 DNA reads TGTGCCAGCACTCTAGGGGGCCCTGGAGAGACCCAGTACTTC. Translated: CASTLGGPGETQYF.